This T cell receptor (beta chain) was sequenced for a study of cytomegalovirus exposure and HLA in healthy donors. A multiplex PCR was run with 60 Vbeta primers and 13 Jbeta primers. Profiled with immunoSEQ multiplex PCR; TCRdb holds only in-frame clones, not every one. The profile shows some 150,000 clones, approximately 77% of them singletons. Study-level results: The classifier reportedly diagnosed cytomegalovirus status with high sensitivity and specificity. Testing in vitro showed a few CMV-associated chains specific for CMV antigens. Later analysis showed most CMV-associated TCR beta chains appearing HLA-restricted. In a later analysis, compared with equally common non-associated chains, HLA-associated beta chains were more expanded.

This clone came up once. Its antigen is undetermined. The germline CDR1 and CDR2 sequences are MDHEN and SYDVKM. Unmatched junction bases numbered 9, after V lost 5 bases and J lost 8 bases. This CDR3 spans 15 amino acids. The sequence came from a male donor in good health and CMV-seronegative. The chain recombines TRBV28 with TRBJ2-1; 10 positions agree with TRBD2. Sequenced: PBMCs. The CDR3 DNA is TGTGCCAGCAGTCCCACTAGCGGGATTTCCTATGAGCAGTTCTTC. It encodes CASSPTSGISYEQFF.